This TCR beta chain was obtained from a study of shared clonotypes between healthy human individuals. The overall study: Three CD4 naive, three CD4 memory, two CD8 naive and one CD8 memory plate were used per donor. Whole-study results and caveats: With a handful of donors compared, around 5% of naive CD4 clonotypes were shared.

The CDR3 loop spans 15 amino acids. The germline CDR1 and CDR2 sequences are MNHNY and SVGAGI (reference sequence). Trimming shortened V by 7 bases and J by 1 base, and 17 bases separated the two germline ends. Naive-designated CD8 cells lacked CD45RO, were positively enriched for CCR7, and omitted terminally differentiated effector memory CD45RA+ cells. This clone has only one observation. Antigen: not known. Evenly divided among several immunoSEQ plates was the genomic DNA of each subset. Data came from immunoSEQ multiplex PCR; TCRdb stores just in-frame clones and leaves some out. The data show hundreds of thousands of clones, roughly 96% seen once.

Input material: naive CD8+ T cells sorted from blood. The V and J genes are TRBV6-6 and TRBJ2-7, with D perhaps TRBD2 (6 bases). The receptor comes from a young man in good health. CDR3 nucleotide sequence: TGTGCCAGCACCCAAGACCGACTAGTGTCCTACGAGCAGTACTTC. Its protein product is CASTQDRLVSYEQYF.